The sequence of this T cell receptor beta chain was determined in a study of CD8 T cells in ankylosing spondylitis. Study-wide points: Peripheral blood samples showed relatively rare disease-linked clones, and these clones were CD8+.

Germline V gene data show CDR1 as DFQATT and CDR2 as SNEGSKA (reference sequence). The CDR3 has 12 residues. V was shortened by 0 bases and J by 8 bases, with 5 bases between the two germline ends. This clonotype has only a few counts. The antigen remains unidentified. TCRdb recomputed calls from the 5' RACE reads with MiXCR, one row per CDR3 protein. The repertoire consists of 230,000 or so distinct CDR3 sequences, with more than 20% occurring once and the leading ten covering about 0.6%. The chain links TRBV20-1 to TRBJ1-6; D is undetermined. The receptor was derived from a male donor with ankylosing spondylitis or in good health (not recorded which). The specimen sequenced was blood, either unsorted or a sorted T cell fraction (not recorded which). CDR3 DNA: TGCAGTGCTAGAGATCTAGATTCACCCCTCCACTTT. Residues: CSARDLDSPLHF.